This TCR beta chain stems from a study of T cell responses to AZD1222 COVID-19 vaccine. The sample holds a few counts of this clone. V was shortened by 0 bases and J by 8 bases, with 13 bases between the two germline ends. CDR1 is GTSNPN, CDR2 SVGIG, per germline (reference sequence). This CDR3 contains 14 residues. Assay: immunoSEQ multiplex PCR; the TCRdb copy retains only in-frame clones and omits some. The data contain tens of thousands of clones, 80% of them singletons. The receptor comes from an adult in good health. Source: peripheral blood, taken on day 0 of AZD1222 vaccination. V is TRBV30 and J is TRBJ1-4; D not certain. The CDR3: CAWSVQPAGEKLFF. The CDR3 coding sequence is TGTGCCTGGAGTGTACAACCGGCAGGAGAAAAACTGTTTTTT.